This T cell receptor (beta chain) is drawn from a study of blood T cells in healthy people across ages. This clonotype has a count of ten or more. The second PCR ran about 6 to 12 cycles with a sample-barcoded 5' primer and J-beta primers. From the 5' RACE reads, TCRdb called clonotypes with MiXCR, one entry per CDR3 protein. This table has some 1.5 million distinct CDR3 sequences, about 30% appearing once. Germline CDR1 SGHRS, CDR2 YFSETQ. Losses at the gene ends were 4 bases for V and 2 bases for J; bases not matched to a gene: 5. The CDR3 spans 15 residues. The sequence came from a woman under 40 in good health. V is TRBV5-1 and J is TRBJ1-4, with 7 bases lining up with TRBD1. Specimen: blood. CDR3 amino acids: CASSPRDSTNEKLFF. The CDR3 coding sequence is TGCGCCAGCAGCCCCCGGGACAGTACTAATGAAAAACTGTTTTTT.